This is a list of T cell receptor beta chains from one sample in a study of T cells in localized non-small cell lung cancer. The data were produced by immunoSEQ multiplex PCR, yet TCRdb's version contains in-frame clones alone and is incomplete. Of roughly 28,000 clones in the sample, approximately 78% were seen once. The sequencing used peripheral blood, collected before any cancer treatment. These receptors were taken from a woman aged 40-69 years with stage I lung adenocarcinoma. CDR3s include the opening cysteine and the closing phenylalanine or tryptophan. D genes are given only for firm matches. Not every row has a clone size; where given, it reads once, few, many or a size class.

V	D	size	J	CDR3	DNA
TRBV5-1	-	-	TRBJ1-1	CASGPTGNTEAFF	TGCGCCAGCGGCCCGACAGGGAACACTGAAGCTTTCTTT
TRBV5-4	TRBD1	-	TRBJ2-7	CASSSTVTSTGGIDEQYF	TGTGCCAGCAGCTCGACCGTAACTTCGACAGGGGGCATCGACGAGCAGTACTTC
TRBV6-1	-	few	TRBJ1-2	CASSDRQSYGYTF	TGTGCCAGCAGTGACCGGCAGAGCTATGGCTACACCTTC
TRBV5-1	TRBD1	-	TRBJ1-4	CASSSGGINEKLFF	TGCGCCAGCAGCTCAGGGGGGATTAATGAAAAACTGTTTTTT
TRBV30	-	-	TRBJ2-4	CAWSVWGLWADRGKNIQYF	TGTGCCTGGAGTGTATGGGGGTTATGGGCCGATCGAGGCAAAAACATTCAGTACTTC
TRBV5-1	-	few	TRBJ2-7	CASSKYGAGHTYEQYF	TGCGCCAGCAGCAAGTACGGGGCAGGGCACACCTACGAGCAGTACTTC
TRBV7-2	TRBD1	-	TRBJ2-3	CASSLQWDRASTDTQYF	TGTGCCAGCAGCTTACAGTGGGACAGGGCTAGCACAGATACGCAGTATTTT
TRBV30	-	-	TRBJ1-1	CAWSLSNTEAFF	TGCGCCTGGAGCTTGTCAAACACTGAAGCTTTCTTT
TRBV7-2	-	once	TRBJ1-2	CASSQDGFYGYTF	TGTGCCAGCAGCCAGGACGGCTTCTATGGCTACACCTTC
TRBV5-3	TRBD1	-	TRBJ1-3	CARSFGRRQGAGNTIYF	TGTGCCAGAAGCTTTGGCCGACGGCAGGGGGCTGGAAACACCATATATTTT
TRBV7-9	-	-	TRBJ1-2	CASSPTANYGYTF	TGTGCCAGCAGCCCAACGGCTAACTATGGCTACACCTTC
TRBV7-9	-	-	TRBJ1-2	CASSFWGQGSVDGYTF	TGTGCCAGCAGCTTTTGGGGGCAGGGATCGGTTGATGGCTACACCTTC
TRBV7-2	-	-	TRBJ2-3	CASSLAADTQYF	TGTGCCAGCAGCTTAGCGGCAGATACGCAGTATTTT
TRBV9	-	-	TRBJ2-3	CASSVGPDVGTDTQYF	TGTGCCAGCAGCGTAGGACCAGATGTTGGCACAGATACGCAGTATTTT
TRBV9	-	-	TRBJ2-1	CASSEGFSEQFF	TGTGCCAGCAGCGAGGGTTTCAGTGAGCAGTTCTTC
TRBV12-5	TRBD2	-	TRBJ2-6	CASGSPGLAGPAGANVLTF	TGTGCTAGTGGGTCTCCGGGACTAGCGGGTCCCGCGGGGGCCAACGTCCTGACTTTC
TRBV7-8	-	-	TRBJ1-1	CASSPWDRKNTEAFF	TGTGCCAGCAGCCCTTGGGACCGGAAGAACACTGAAGCTTTCTTT
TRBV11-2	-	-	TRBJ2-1	CASSLDPGTSEQFF	TGTGCCAGCAGCTTAGATCCCGGGACCAGCGAGCAGTTCTTC
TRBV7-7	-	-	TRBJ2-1	CASSLEGLANEQFF	TGTGCCAGCAGCTTAGAAGGTCTTGCTAATGAGCAGTTCTTC
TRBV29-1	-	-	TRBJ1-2	CSVEGQLETGGYTF	TGCAGCGTTGAAGGACAGTTGGAGACCGGGGGCTACACCTTC
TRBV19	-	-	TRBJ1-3	CASKFPSGNTIYF	TGTGCCAGTAAATTCCCCTCTGGAAACACCATATATTTT
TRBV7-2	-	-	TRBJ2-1	CASSSFRGPGYNEQFF	TGTGCCAGCAGCTCCTTCCGGGGGCCAGGCTACAATGAGCAGTTCTTC
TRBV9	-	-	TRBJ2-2	CASSALNTGELFF	TGTGCCAGCAGCGCCCTAAACACCGGGGAGCTGTTTTTT
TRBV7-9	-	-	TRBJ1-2	CASSLRSGYGYTF	TGTGCCAGCAGCTTGAGGAGTGGCTATGGCTACACCTTC
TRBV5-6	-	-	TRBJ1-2	CASSLYSLRASSYGYTF	TGTGCCAGCAGCTTGTACTCTTTACGGGCAAGTTCCTATGGCTACACCTTC
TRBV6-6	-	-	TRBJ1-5	CASSYSQNQPQHF	TGTGCCAGCAGCTACTCACAGAATCAGCCCCAGCATTTT
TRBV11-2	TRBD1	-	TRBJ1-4	CASSSPYGTGDEKLFF	TGTGCCAGCAGCTCCCCCTACGGGACAGGGGATGAAAAACTGTTTTTT
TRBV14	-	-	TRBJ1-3	CASSPSFSGSIYF	TGTGCCAGCAGCCCATCCTTCAGTGGCTCCATATATTTT
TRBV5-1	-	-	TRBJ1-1	CASSRGPVGSTEAFF	TGCGCCAGCAGCCGGGGACCGGTGGGATCCACTGAAGCTTTCTTT
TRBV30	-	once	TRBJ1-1	CAWSVRFQGTEAFF	TGTGCCTGGAGTGTAAGGTTTCAGGGAACTGAAGCTTTCTTT